These 6 T cell receptor beta chains share one sample of origin, sequenced in a study of cytomegalovirus exposure and HLA in healthy donors. The primer mix had 60 Vbeta and 13 Jbeta primers. The table came from immunoSEQ multiplex PCR; TCRdb's copy has only in-frame clones and leaves some out. The table records about 150,000 clones, 75% to 85% of them present only once. Sequencing used PBMCs. These receptor sequences come from a man younger than 40 in good health and CMV-seropositive.

A single count supports this clone. CDR3 loop: CASSKGSGAEADTQYF. CDR3 DNA: TGTGCCAGCAGCAAAGGGTCAGGGGCTGAGGCAGATACGCAGTATTTT. The chain combines TRBV13 with TRBJ2-3, with TRBD1 as a possible D gene (6 bases). V lost 5 bases, J lost 4 bases, and 19 bases lay in between. The CDR3 covers 16 residues. The germline gives CDR1 PRHDT, CDR2 FYEKMQ (reference sequence).

The chain uses TRBV12-5 and TRBJ1-6; TRBD1 agrees at 10 bases. Per germline, CDR1 LGHNT and CDR2 FRNRAP. J gave up 7 bases and V 6 bases, and 6 bases lay outside the gene matches. The CDR3 runs to 15 residues. The CDR3 nucleotides read TGTGCTAGTGGCGCCCGGGGACAGGGGAATTCACCCCTCCACTTT. It codes for CASGARGQGNSPLHF. Variable domain in full (rest from reference TRBV12-5 and TRBJ1-6): DARVTQTPRHKVTEMGQEVTMRCQPILGHNTVFWYRQTMMQGLELLAYFRNRAPLDDSGMPKDRFSAEMPDATLATLKIQPSEPRDSAVYFCASGARGQGNSPLHFGNGTRLTVT.

V and J are TRBV29-1 and TRBJ2-2; no reliable D call. This CDR3 is built from 12 residues. Germline assignment: CDR1 SQVTM and CDR2 ANQGSEA. Trimming took off 6 bases at V and 7 bases at J, with 12 bases between the two ends. CDR3 in amino acids: CSVLGVDGELFF. CDR3 sequence (DNA): TGCAGCGTCCTAGGTGTTGACGGGGAGCTGTTTTTT.

CDR3 bases: TGTGCCAGCAGTGAAGCCCGGACTAGCGGGTACACAGATACGCAGTATTTT. This translates into CASSEARTSGYTDTQYF. The chain joins TRBV2 to TRBJ2-3, with 11 bases lining up with TRBD2. The J segment lost 2 bases and the V segment lost 0 bases, leaving 4 bases of the junction unmatched. The CDR3 has 17 residues. Per germline, CDR1 SNHLY and CDR2 FYNNEI.

The chain employs TRBV7-2 and TRBJ2-1, with TRBD2 matching 15 bases. V was clipped by 5 bases and J by 9 bases; unmatched bases: 8. Germline CDR1 reads SGHTA; CDR2 reads FQGNSA. This CDR3 has 16 residues. This chain's CDR3 is CASSTRTSGGASEQFF. The CDR3 DNA sequence: TGTGCCAGCAGCACCCGGACTAGCGGGGGGGCGAGTGAGCAGTTCTTC.

The chain uses TRBV12-5 and TRBJ1-2; TRBD1 matches at 7 bases. Germline-derived CDR1 and CDR2 are LGHNT and FRNRAP. Germline trimming cut 0 bases from V and 6 bases from J; bases unmatched to any gene: 4. The CDR3 length is 14 residues. The CDR3 sequence is CASGLVRGLHGYTF. CDR3 nucleotides: TGTGCTAGTGGTTTGGTGAGGGGGCTGCATGGCTACACCTTC. Using reference TRBV12-5 and TRBJ1-2 for the parts outside the CDR3, the full variable domain is DARVTQTPRHKVTEMGQEVTMRCQPILGHNTVFWYRQTMMQGLELLAYFRNRAPLDDSGMPKDRFSAEMPDATLATLKIQPSEPRDSAVYFCASGLVRGLHGYTFGSGTRLTVV.